This passage covers 30 T cell receptor beta chains from one sample sequenced in a study of blood T cell repertoires in COVID-19. The assay was immunoSEQ multiplex PCR, and TCRdb's table has in-frame clones only and misses some. The profile shows roughly 200,000 clones, more than 75% of them singletons. The sequencing sample was made of peripheral blood. These TCRs come from a woman between 55 and 75 years old with COVID-19, enrolled during active disease.

V and J are TRBV6-5 and TRBJ2-7; TRBD2 matches 11 bases. The CDR3 runs 14 residues. V dropped 6 bases and J dropped 7; count of bases not matched to a gene: 8. Germline CDR1 and CDR2: MNHEY and SVGAGI. CDR3 in DNA: TGTGCCAGCAGCCTGACTAGCGGGGCAAGGGAGCAGTACGTC. This translates into CASSLTSGAREQYV.

The J gene is TRBJ1-5, the V gene TRBV3-1 (or the pseudogene TRBV3-2), with D unresolved. The CDR3 sequence is 13 residues long. The V gene's germline CDR1 is LGHDT and CDR2 YNNKEL (reference sequence). Trimming took off 0 bases at V and 6 bases at J, with 6 bases between the two ends. The CDR3 is CASSQDGSQPQHF. The CDR3 DNA is TGTGCCAGCAGCCAAGACGGTAGTCAGCCCCAGCATTTT.

The J gene is TRBJ2-7, the V gene TRBV7-2; no clear D gene. This CDR3 has 11 residues. The germline V and J ends were trimmed by 4 bases and 2 bases, with 3 bases remaining between them. The germline V gene encodes CDR1 SGHTA and CDR2 FQGNSA. The CDR3, as DNA: TGTGCCAGCAGCTCCGCCTACGAGCAGTACGTC. Protein sequence: CASSSAYEQYV.

In this sample, this clone turned up a few times. V is TRBV6-5 and J is TRBJ1-1; a weak D match, TRBD1 (6 bases). Germline CDR1 is MNHEY and CDR2 is SVGAGI. V was shortened by 8 bases and J by 6 bases, with 16 bases between the two germline ends. The CDR3 contains 13 residues. CDR3 loop: CASLRTVPSEAFF. The CDR3 DNA sequence: TGTGCCAGCCTAAGGACAGTACCATCTGAAGCTTTCTTT.

V usage is TRBV20-1 and J usage is TRBJ1-1; tentatively, D is TRBD1 (5 bases). The V end was cut by 3 bases, the J end by 3 bases, with 11 bases between. In germline, CDR1 is DFQATT, CDR2 SNEGSKA (reference sequence). The CDR3 contains 13 residues. The CDR3 region is CSASSSGDTEAFF. The CDR3, as DNA: TGCAGTGCTAGTAGTTCGGGGGACACTGAAGCTTTCTTT.

The chain uses TRBV25-1 and TRBJ2-7; D is undetermined. The CDR3 has 14 residues. Trimming removed 6 bases at V and 0 bases at J, with 12 bases between. Germline CDR1 is MGHDK and CDR2 is SYGVNS. CDR3 nucleotide sequence: TGTGCCAGCAGCCCATCGAGGAGCTCCTACGAGCAGTACTTC. Amino acid sequence: CASSPSRSSYEQYF.

J is TRBJ2-5 and V is TRBV9; possibly TRBD2 for D (6 bases). Trimming took off 9 bases at V and 0 bases at J, with 24 bases between the two ends. The CDR3 spans 17 residues. CDR1 SGDLS and CDR2 YYNGEE come from the germline V gene. In DNA form, the CDR3 reads TGTGCCACCCCCCCGGGGGACCCGGGGAGCCACCAAGAGACCCAGTACTTC. Its translation: CATPPGDPGSHQETQYF.

This clone has more than one count but fewer than ten. The chain links TRBV7-2 to TRBJ2-5; D may be TRBD1 (7 bases). This CDR3 is built from 15 residues. CDR1 is SGHTA, CDR2 FQGNSA, per germline. The V end was cut by 1 base, the J end by 1 base, with 10 bases between. CDR3 loop: CASSLDQGGQETQYF. The DNA of the CDR3 is TGTGCCAGCAGCTTAGATCAGGGGGGCCAAGAGACCCAGTACTTC.

The gene calls are TRBV29-1 and TRBJ1-1; 8 bases are a match to TRBD1. Germline CDR1 is SQVTM and CDR2 is ANQGSEA. Trimming took 6 bases from V and 6 from J; bases not matched to a gene: 9. The CDR3 loop spans 13 amino acids. CDR3 in DNA: TGCAGCGTATGGACAGGGCTATTCGCTGAAGCTTTCTTT. Translated, it gives CSVWTGLFAEAFF.

Points on this clone: Relative to the germline gene, one junction end is altered; a read error may explain this. The chain uses TRBV7-9 and TRBJ2-2, with 11 bases fitting TRBD2. Germline V gives CDR1 SEHNR, CDR2 FQNEAQ (reference sequence). The CDR3 is 15 amino acids. The CDR3 protein is CASSLAGGVTGELFF. The CDR3 DNA reads as TGTGCCAGCAGCCTAGCGGGAGGAGTCACCGGGGAGCTGTTTTTT.

This chain connects TRBV5-1 to TRBJ1-1, with a weak D call TRBD1 (6 bases). This CDR3 is built from 14 residues. CDR1 and CDR2 (germline): SGHRS, YFSETQ. V was clipped by 3 bases and J by 4 bases, with 13 bases between them. CDR3 sequence (DNA): TGCGCCAGCAGCTCCACAGGGTGGGGCACTGAAGCTTTCTTT. As protein: CASSSTGWGTEAFF.

The chain employs TRBV24-1 and TRBJ1-4; D may be TRBD1 (6 bases). Germline V lookup: CDR1 KGHDR, CDR2 SFDVKD. The CDR3 covers 15 residues. Trimming pared 1 base from V and 4 bases from J, leaving 9 bases between. DNA for the CDR3: TGTGCCACCAGTGATTTTGTACAGGGTAATGAAAAACTGTTTTTT. It codes for CATSDFVQGNEKLFF.

This clone was counted only a few times. The rearrangement uses TRBV6-2 or TRBV6-3 and TRBJ1-3; D is perhaps TRBD1 (6 bases). Trimming took 6 bases from V and 0 from J, leaving 12 bases between them. The CDR3 spans 15 residues. From germline, CDR1 is MNHEY and CDR2 SVGEGT. The CDR3 sequence: CASSGQPISGNTIYF. CDR3 DNA sequence: TGTGCCAGCAGCGGACAGCCAATCTCTGGAAACACCATATATTTT.

This rearrangement joins TRBV30 to TRBJ1-2; TRBD1 matches 9 bases. Per the germline V gene, CDR1 is GTSNPN and CDR2 is SVGIG (reference sequence). Trimming removed 6 bases from V and 8 bases from J; junction bases left unmatched: 10. This CDR3 has 13 residues. Here the CDR3 reads CACRDREFAGYTF. CDR3 nucleotide sequence: TGTGCCTGCCGGGACAGGGAATTCGCCGGCTACACCTTC.

This clone appeared a single time. The chain carries TRBV6-5 and TRBJ1-5; no firm D call. The V end was cut by 6 bases, the J end by 0 bases, with 12 bases between. This CDR3 contains 15 residues. The V gene's germline CDR1 is MNHEY and CDR2 SVGAGI. The CDR3 spells CASSLKTGSNQPQHF. CDR3 DNA: TGTGCCAGCAGCCTGAAGACGGGTAGCAATCAGCCCCAGCATTTT.

The rearrangement links TRBV25-1 to TRBJ2-1, with TRBD1 identical over 7 bases. The CDR3 totals 15 residues. CDR1 MGHDK and CDR2 SYGVNS come from the germline V gene. The V and J ends lost 2 bases and 5 bases, in that order; junction bases with no gene match: 6. The CDR3 loop reads CASSETGDSNNEQFF. CDR3 in DNA: TGTGCCAGCAGTGAAACCGGGGACAGCAACAATGAGCAGTTCTTC.

The chain links TRBV5-6 to TRBJ1-6; a possible D gene is TRBD1 (6 bases). V was cut by 2 bases and J by 3 bases, with 21 bases left in between. The CDR3 covers 19 residues. From germline, CDR1 is SGHDT and CDR2 YYEEEE. The DNA of the CDR3 is TGTGCCAGCAGCTTTTATTCTACCGGGACACGAAACTATAATTCACCCCTCCACTTT. It yields the protein CASSFYSTGTRNYNSPLHF.

This chain links TRBV4-2 with TRBJ2-2; possibly TRBD2 for D (6 bases). The V end was cut by 0 bases, the J end by 8 bases, with 13 bases between. The germline gives CDR1 LGHNA, CDR2 YNFKEQ. CDR3 length: 15 amino acids. The CDR3 spells CASSQDKTSLGELFF. CDR3 DNA: TGTGCCAGCAGCCAAGATAAAACTAGCTTGGGGGAGCTGTTTTTT.

The V and J genes are TRBV18 and TRBJ2-2, with 10 bases matching TRBD1. V lost 5 bases, J lost 5 bases, and 5 bases stayed unmatched. This CDR3 region has 15 residues. Germline lookup yields CDR1 KGHSH and CDR2 LQKENI. DNA of the CDR3: TGTGCCAGCTCATCGGGGACAGGGGCTACCGGGGAGCTGTTTTTT. As protein: CASSSGTGATGELFF.

V is TRBV2 and J is TRBJ2-1; TRBD1 agrees at 10 bases. Germline lookup yields CDR1 SNHLY and CDR2 FYNNEI. The CDR3 covers 15 residues. J was trimmed by 9 bases and V by 6 bases; bases with no gene match: 11. CDR3 bases: TGTGCCAGCAGCAGGGACAGGGGTAGTCAGACTGAGCAGTTCTTC. Protein product: CASSRDRGSQTEQFF.

This clone showed up just once. J is TRBJ1-3 and V is TRBV5-1, with D perhaps matching TRBD1 (6 bases). Trimming took off 0 bases at V and 3 bases at J, with 16 bases between the two ends. Germline CDR1 is SGHRS and CDR2 is YFSETQ. This CDR3 has 17 amino acids. In DNA, the CDR3 is TGCGCCAGCAGCTTGGGAGAGGTGGGGGCTTATGGAAACACCATATATTTT. Translating it yields CASSLGEVGAYGNTIYF.

The V call is TRBV3-1 (or the pseudogene TRBV3-2), the J call TRBJ1-3, with D possibly TRBD1 on 5 matching bases. Trimming stripped 3 bases from V and 3 bases from J, with 18 bases between. The CDR3 is made up of 17 amino acids. Per the germline V gene, CDR1 is LGHDT and CDR2 is YNNKEL (reference sequence). CDR3 region: CASSQFVSGVIGNTIYF. The CDR3, as DNA: TGTGCCAGCAGCCAGTTTGTTTCGGGGGTTATTGGAAACACCATATATTTT.

This chain links TRBV6-6 with TRBJ1-4; D is possibly TRBD1 (5 bases). The CDR3 contains 14 residues. Germline lookup yields CDR1 MNHNY and CDR2 SVGAGI (reference sequence). Deletions cut 7 bases from V and 7 bases from J, with 16 bases between. The CDR3 reads CASNFGGVGEKLFF. The CDR3, as DNA: TGTGCCAGCAATTTCGGGGGTGTAGGTGAAAAACTGTTTTTT.

This chain uses TRBV7-9 with TRBJ2-1; 7 positions agree with TRBD2. Germline V gives CDR1 SEHNR, CDR2 FQNEAQ (reference sequence). The CDR3 covers 15 residues. The J segment lost 4 bases and the V segment lost 5 bases, leaving 8 bases of the junction unmatched. DNA for the CDR3: TGTGCCAGCAGCAGTCCGGGACTACCATACAATGAGCAGTTCTTC. Protein: CASSSPGLPYNEQFF. The full variable domain, rest sourced from reference TRBV7-9 and TRBJ2-1, is DTGVSQNPRHKITKRGQNVTFRCDPISEHNRLYWYRQTLGQGPEFLTYFQNEAQLEKSRLLSDRFSAERPKGSFSTLEIQRTEQGDSAMYLCASSSPGLPYNEQFFGPGTRLTVL.

J is TRBJ2-1 and V is TRBV15, with 9 nucleotides matching TRBD1. J was trimmed by 0 bases and V by 4 bases; bases with no gene match: 25. This CDR3 comprises 23 residues. Germline assignment: CDR1 LNHNV and CDR2 YYDKDF (reference sequence). The chain's CDR3 is CATSKVRGLGQGLQSGSYNEQFF. CDR3 DNA: TGTGCCACCAGCAAAGTTAGGGGCCTTGGACAGGGGCTTCAATCGGGCTCCTACAATGAGCAGTTCTTC.

The V gene is TRBV7-2, the J gene TRBJ1-3; D is ambiguous. V shed 4 bases and J shed 2 bases, with 12 bases lying between them. This CDR3 region has 15 residues. The germline V gene encodes CDR1 SGHTA and CDR2 FQGNSA. The CDR3 DNA is TGTGCCAGCAGCTCTGAAGCGGGCACTGGAAACACCATATATTTT. As protein: CASSSEAGTGNTIYF.

This clone was counted between two and nine times. V is TRBV24-1 and J is TRBJ2-7; the D gene is possibly TRBD2 (5 bases). V was cut by 4 bases and J by 0 bases, with 12 bases left in between. This CDR3 comprises 15 residues. Germline CDR1 KGHDR, CDR2 SFDVKD. The DNA of the CDR3 is TGTGCCACCAGTGAGGCGGGTCCATCCTCCTACGAGCAGTACTTC. Translation gives CATSEAGPSSYEQYF.

This chain uses TRBV9 with TRBJ1-2, with D maybe TRBD1 (6 bases). The germline V gene has CDR1 SGDLS and CDR2 YYNGEE. The CDR3 runs 14 residues. Trimming took off 4 bases at V and 7 bases at J, with 17 bases between the two ends. The CDR3 DNA sequence: TGTGCCAGCAGCCCAGATGGGGGGGCCGGTGGCTACACCTTC. Translation: CASSPDGGAGGYTF.

The chain recombines TRBV5-1 with TRBJ2-3, with a tentative D call TRBD2 (5 bases). This CDR3 spans 15 amino acids. The V gene's germline CDR1 is SGHRS and CDR2 YFSETQ. V dropped 4 bases and J dropped 2 bases, with 14 bases sitting between them. CDR3 sequence reads: CASSDLSDYTDTQYF. The CDR3 region has the DNA TGCGCCAGCAGCGACCTTAGCGACTACACAGATACGCAGTATTTT.

This sequence joins TRBV6-5 and TRBJ1-3; 8 bases are shared with TRBD1. This CDR3 comprises 15 residues. Trimming took 6 bases from V and 7 from J; bases not matched to a gene: 11. The germline V gene has CDR1 MNHEY and CDR2 SVGAGI. CDR3 in amino acids: CASRRDLGQGNTIYF. CDR3 nucleotides: TGTGCCAGCAGACGTGACCTAGGACAGGGCAACACCATATATTTT.